Reported below is one T cell receptor beta chain. Its antigen is not identified. Repertoires were generated with immunoSEQ multiplex PCR, while TCRdb's copy carries only in-frame clones and drops some. Altogether 250,000 to 350,000 clones are present, roughly 76% being singletons, with the ten largest covering around 5.3%. This specimen belongs to a study of cytotoxic CD8 clonotypes in ibrutinib-treated CLL. Study as a whole: On average, each sample had hundreds of thousands of productive templates and 96,000 or so productive rearrangements.

General observations from the study: While tracking circulating CD8+ T-cell counts, baseline clonality exceeded that of age-matched healthy donors. Public clonotypes, found uncommonly, either contracted or stayed stable on treatment.

CDR1 SGHTA and CDR2 FQGNSA come from the germline V gene. V lost 3 bases and J lost 10, with 16 bases in between. The CDR3 is made up of 14 amino acids. Sequenced material: PBMCs, taken at disease progression, from a patient treated with ibrutinib. The clonotype originates from a human donor with chronic lymphocytic leukemia. This chain connects TRBV7-2 to TRBJ2-1, with D possibly TRBD2 on 5 matching bases. The CDR3 loop reads CASSLGSVGLEQFF. As DNA, the CDR3 is TGTGCCAGCAGCTTGGGTAGCGTCGGGCTAGAGCAGTTCTTC.